This T cell receptor (beta chain) was sequenced during a study of blood T cell repertoires in COVID-19. Overall study context: Samples came from the United States, Italy and Spain, spanning acute and convalescent COVID-19. T cells, B-cell-depleted T cells, or PBMCs provided the cDNA or gDNA that served as material.

Original analysis: From reference gene primer amplification, estimates of nucleated cell counts were derived. Only in-frame clones appear in the TCRdb table, and some are missing; sequencing was by immunoSEQ multiplex PCR. V, J and clone size were drawn from that table, and D and trimming were deduced from the DNA. The repertoire holds about 110,000 clones, approximately 83% seen once, with about 4% in the top ten. This CDR3 spans 13 amino acids. V lost 5 bases to trimming and J lost 4 bases, with 11 bases between them. The germline V gene encodes CDR1 MDHEN and CDR2 SYDVKM. The chain is built from TRBV28 and TRBJ1-2, with D perhaps TRBD1 (5 bases). The sequence derives from a woman in her 70s with acute or convalescent COVID-19. Specimen: peripheral blood. The CDR3 spells CASSRQGGYGYTF. The DNA for the CDR3 is TGTGCCAGCAGTCGGCAGGGAGGCTATGGCTACACCTTC.